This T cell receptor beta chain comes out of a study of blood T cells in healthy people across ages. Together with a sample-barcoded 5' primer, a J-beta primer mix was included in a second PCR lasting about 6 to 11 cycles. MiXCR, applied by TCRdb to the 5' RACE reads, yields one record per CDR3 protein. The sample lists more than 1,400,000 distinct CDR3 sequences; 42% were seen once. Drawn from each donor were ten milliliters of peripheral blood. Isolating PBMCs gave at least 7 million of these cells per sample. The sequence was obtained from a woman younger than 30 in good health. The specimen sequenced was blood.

The CDR3 sequence: CAWSVRAGMFYNSPLHF. DNA of the CDR3: TGTGCCTGGAGTGTACGGGCAGGGATGTTCTATAATTCACCCCTCCACTTT. The rearrangement links TRBV30 to TRBJ1-6, with D tentatively TRBD1 (5 bases). V was cut by 0 bases and J by 3 bases, with 15 bases left in between. The CDR3 sequence is 17 residues long. The germline CDR1 and CDR2 sequences are GTSNPN and SVGIG (reference sequence).